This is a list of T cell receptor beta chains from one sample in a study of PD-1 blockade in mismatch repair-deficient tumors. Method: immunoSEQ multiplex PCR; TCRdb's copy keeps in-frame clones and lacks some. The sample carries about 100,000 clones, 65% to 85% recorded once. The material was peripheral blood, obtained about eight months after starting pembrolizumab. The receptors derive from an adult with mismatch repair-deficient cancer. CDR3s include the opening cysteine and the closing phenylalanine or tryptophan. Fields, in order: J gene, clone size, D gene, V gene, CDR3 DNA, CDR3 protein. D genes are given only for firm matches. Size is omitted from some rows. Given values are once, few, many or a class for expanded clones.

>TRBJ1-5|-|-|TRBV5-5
TGTGCCAGCGCGGGGGGCGGGAGCAATCAGCCCCAGCATTTT
CASAGGGSNQPQHF
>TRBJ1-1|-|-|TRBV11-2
TGTGCCAGCAGCTTCGGGGGTGAAGCTTTCTTT
CASSFGGEAFF
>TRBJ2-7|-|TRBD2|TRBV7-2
TGTGCCAGCAGCGGGACTAGTGTGGGCGAGCAGTACTTC
CASSGTSVGEQYF
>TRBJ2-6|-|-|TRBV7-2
TGTGCCAGCAGCTTAGATTCATCTGGGGCCAACGTCCTGACTTTC
CASSLDSSGANVLTF
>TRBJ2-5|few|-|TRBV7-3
TGTGCCAGCAGCCTCCCCCCCCACGGGACCCAGTACTTC
CASSLPPHGTQYF
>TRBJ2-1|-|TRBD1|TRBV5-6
TGTGCCAGCAGCCCAACGGGACAGTACAATGAGCAGTTCTTC
CASSPTGQYNEQFF
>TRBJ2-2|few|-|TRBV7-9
TGTGCCAGCAGCCCTACCGGGACTGTGAACACCGGGGAGCTGTTTTTT
CASSPTGTVNTGELFF
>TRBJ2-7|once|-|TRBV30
TGTGCCTGGAACACTGCCTCGCCGCCCTACGAGCAGTACTTC
CAWNTASPPYEQYF
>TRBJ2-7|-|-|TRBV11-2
TGTGCCAGCAGCTTAGTGGCAGGCGGAAGCTCCTACGAGCAGTACTTC
CASSLVAGGSSYEQYF
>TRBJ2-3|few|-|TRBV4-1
TGCGCCAGCAGCCAAATGATGGTAGGCACAGATACGCAGTATTTT
CASSQMMVGTDTQYF
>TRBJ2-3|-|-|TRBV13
TGTGCCAGCAGCTTAACGGTGGGAACGGGGACAGATACGCAGTATTTT
CASSLTVGTGTDTQYF
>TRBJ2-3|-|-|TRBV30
TGTGCCTGGAGTGTACTGAGTCGAACAGATACGCAGTATTTT
CAWSVLSRTDTQYF
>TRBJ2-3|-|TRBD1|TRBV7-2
TGTGCCAGCAGCTCCCGGGACAGGGATAACGCGGAACGCACAGATACGCAGTATTTT
CASSSRDRDNAERTDTQYF
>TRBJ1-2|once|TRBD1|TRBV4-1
TGCGCCAGCAGCCGCCAACAGGGGGACTATGGCTACACCTTC
CASSRQQGDYGYTF
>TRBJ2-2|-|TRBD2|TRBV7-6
TGTGCCAGCAGCTTTTTGACTAGCGGGAGCTACACCGGGGAGCTGTTTTTT
CASSFLTSGSYTGELFF
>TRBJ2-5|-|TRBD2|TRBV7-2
TGTGCCAGCAGCTTAGGGACTAGCCCGTACCAAGAGACCCAGTACTTC
CASSLGTSPYQETQYF
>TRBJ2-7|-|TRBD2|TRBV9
TGTGCCAGCAGCCAGGGACTAGCCCCCTACGAGCAGTACTTC
CASSQGLAPYEQYF
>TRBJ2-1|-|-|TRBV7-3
TGTGCCAGCAGCTCTGGGGCGAGCTCCTACAATGAGCAGTTCTTC
CASSSGASSYNEQFF
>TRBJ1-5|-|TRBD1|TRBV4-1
TGCGCCAGCAGCCAAGGAGTAGGGGGCCTGCCCCAGCATTTT
CASSQGVGGLPQHF
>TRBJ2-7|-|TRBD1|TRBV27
TGTGCCAGCAGTTTGCGGGGACAGGGGACCTACGAGCAGTACTTC
CASSLRGQGTYEQYF
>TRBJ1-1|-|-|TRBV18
TGTGCCAGCTCACCAACGGGAAGGAACACTGAAGCTTTCTTT
CASSPTGRNTEAFF
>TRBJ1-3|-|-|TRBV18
TGTGCCAGCTCACGAGAGTACGTCTCTGGAAACACCATATATTTT
CASSREYVSGNTIYF
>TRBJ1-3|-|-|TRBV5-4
TGTGCCAGCAGCCAAGACAGCATCTCTGGAAACACCATATATTTT
CASSQDSISGNTIYF
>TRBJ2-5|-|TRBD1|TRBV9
TGTGCCAGCAGCGTAGTGGGACAGGGGTCAGAAGAGACCCAGTACTTC
CASSVVGQGSEETQYF
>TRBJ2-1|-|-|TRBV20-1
TGCTCACTCGGGGGCTCAGATGAGCAGTTCTTC
CSLGGSDEQFF
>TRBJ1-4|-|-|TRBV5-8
TGTGCCAGCAGCCCGGGGACGGACTATGAAAAACTGTTTTTT
CASSPGTDYEKLFF
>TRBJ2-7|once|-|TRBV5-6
TGTGCCAGCAGCCTTGGGTCCAGGGCGGTTTACGAGCAGTACTTC
CASSLGSRAVYEQYF
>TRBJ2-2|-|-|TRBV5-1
TGCGCCAGCAGCGCAGGGACCACGAACACCGGGGAGCTGTTTTTT
CASSAGTTNTGELFF
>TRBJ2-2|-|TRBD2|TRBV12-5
TGTGCTAGTGTCGGGACTAGCGGGAGTAGAACCGGGGAGCTGTTTTTT
CASVGTSGSRTGELFF
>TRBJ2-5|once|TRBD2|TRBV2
TGTGCCAGCAGTGAGACTAGCGAGGTGGGGACCCAGTACTTC
CASSETSEVGTQYF
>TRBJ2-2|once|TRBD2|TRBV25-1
TGTGCCAGCAGCCGACTAGCGGGATTCACCGGGGAGCTGTTTTTT
CASSRLAGFTGELFF
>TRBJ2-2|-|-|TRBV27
TGTGCCAGCAGTCTGAACACCGGGGAGCTGTTTTTT
CASSLNTGELFF
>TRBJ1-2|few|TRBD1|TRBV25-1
TGTGCCAGCAGTCAGGGACAGCATAACTATGGCTACACCTTC
CASSQGQHNYGYTF
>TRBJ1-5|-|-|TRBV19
TGTGCCAGTAGCCTTAGGTCAGAAGATCAGCCCCAGCATTTT
CASSLRSEDQPQHF
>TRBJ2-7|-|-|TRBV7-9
TGTGCCAGCAGCTTAGGTGGGGAAGTGTACGAGCAGTACTTC
CASSLGGEVYEQYF
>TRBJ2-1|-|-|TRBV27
TGTGCCACCAACCATATCTACCGGGAGCGATACTATGAGCAGTTCTTC
CATNHIYRERYYEQFF
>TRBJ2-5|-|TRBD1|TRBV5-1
TGCGCCAGCAGCTTGGGGACAGGGTGGACAGAGACCCAGTACTTC
CASSLGTGWTETQYF
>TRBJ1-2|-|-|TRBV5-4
TGTGCCAGCAGCGCGGACGGGAACTATGGCTACACCTTC
CASSADGNYGYTF
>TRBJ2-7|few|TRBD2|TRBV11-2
TGTGCCAGCAGCTTAGGCGGGAGGGGCTACGAGCAGTACTTC
CASSLGGRGYEQYF
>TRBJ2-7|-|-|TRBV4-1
TGCGCCAGCAGCCAAGGACAGTACTACGAGCAGTACTTC
CASSQGQYYEQYF